The rows below give T cell receptor beta chains drawn from one sample of a study of cytomegalovirus exposure and HLA in healthy donors. TCRdb keeps only in-frame clones here, not all; method: immunoSEQ multiplex PCR. The sample yields under 200,000 clones, over 9.5% seen once. Material: PBMCs. The receptors derive from a man aged 50-60 years in good health and CMV-seropositive. The CDR3 runs from the conserved cysteine through the conserved F or W. The D gene is left open where the match is weak. Clone size appears in some rows only: once, few, many, or a class for an expanded clone.

D | J | V | size | CDR3
- | TRBJ1-5 | TRBV6-6 | few | CASSTGNQPQHF
TRBD2 | TRBJ2-5 | TRBV5-1 | few | CASSLSAGTQETQYF
TRBD1 | TRBJ2-2 | TRBV5-1 | few | CASSTGTVTGELFF
- | TRBJ2-6 | TRBV9 | - | CASSRSGRVSGANVLTF
- | TRBJ1-4 | TRBV4-2 | - | CASSLSDRLGEKLFF
- | TRBJ2-5 | TRBV7-9 | - | CASSFRGVKTQYF
TRBD1 | TRBJ1-2 | TRBV19 | few | CASSRGQGQGYTF
TRBD1 | TRBJ2-1 | TRBV28 | few | CASSKTGGYEQFF
TRBD1 | TRBJ2-1 | TRBV19 | - | CASSISTGGFYNEQFF
- | TRBJ2-1 | TRBV20-1 | - | CSALLEWVQFF
- | TRBJ2-2 | TRBV14 | few | CASSQVTGELFF
- | TRBJ1-1 | TRBV11-2 | few | CASSLRGFLNTEAFF
- | TRBJ2-5 | TRBV9 | - | CASSPIGGTGTQYF
- | TRBJ2-7 | TRBV11-2 | - | CASSLRAGTNAYEQYF
TRBD1 | TRBJ2-3 | TRBV10-3 | - | CAISEVETGGADTQYF
- | TRBJ2-1 | TRBV19 | few | CASKRTSSVNEQFF
- | TRBJ1-1 | TRBV2 | few | CASSVGGNTEAFF
TRBD1 | TRBJ1-1 | TRBV9 | few | CASSVAPGTARLNTEAFF
- | TRBJ1-2 | TRBV18 | - | CASSPGDIGYGYTF
- | TRBJ2-5 | TRBV2 | - | CASGKEGTAGETQYF
- | TRBJ2-3 | TRBV19 | - | CASSTGTNWATDTQYF
TRBD2 | TRBJ2-7 | TRBV19 | few | CASSIQRGSYEQYF
- | TRBJ1-2 | TRBV27 | - | CASGDGGAYGYTF
TRBD1 | TRBJ1-1 | TRBV4-3 | few | CASSHPRQGGAFF
- | TRBJ2-2 | TRBV2 | - | CASGLGVGTGELFF
- | TRBJ1-6 | TRBV5-6 | - | CASSLRQAVSPLHF
- | TRBJ2-5 | TRBV11-2 | - | CASSLVRSGTQSRETQYF
- | TRBJ1-5 | TRBV7-6 | - | CASSLGTDQPQHF
- | TRBJ2-2 | TRBV6-5 | few | CASSKRTGELFF
TRBD1 | TRBJ1-5 | TRBV7-8 | - | CASSLYTRGDQPQHF
- | TRBJ1-2 | TRBV27 | few | CASSPRSDRNYGYTF